The clone carrying this T cell receptor beta chain came up many times. The antigen is not known. As for time point: newly diagnosed GD, antithyroid drugs for less than 3 months. PBMC RNA served as the TCR library source. This entry belongs to a study of regulatory T cells in long-lasting Graves disease. Study findings and constraints: Newly diagnosed patients had higher TCR diversity than persistent Graves' patients did.

Germline V CDR1 and CDR2: MDHEN, SYDVKM. The CDR3 extends over 15 amino acids. Unmatched junction bases numbered 7, after V lost 2 bases and J lost 7 bases. In building TCR beta libraries, iRepertoire HTBI primers were used together with Arm-PCR of CDR3 regions. TCRdb used MiXCR to reprocess the multiplex PCR reads, holding one entry per CDR3 protein. The sample includes about 530,000 distinct CDR3 sequences, about 16% of them seen just once. The same specimen was also included in a second study, on T cells in Graves' hyperthyroidism and ophthalmopathy. As that report states: Stable Graves' hyperthyroidism denoted no ophthalmopathy progression over 18 months.

The receptor was isolated from a middle-aged woman with Graves disease. Specimen: peripheral blood mononuclear cells (PBMCs), collected at new diagnosis, from a patient treated with antithyroid drugs. V is TRBV28 and J is TRBJ2-7; 11 bases fit TRBD1. Here the CDR3 DNA reads TGTGCCAGCAGTTTACGGCGGACAGGGGGCGGAGAGCAGTACTTC. The encoded protein is CASSLRRTGGGEQYF.